A single T cell receptor (beta chain) is shown here with its context. Method: immunoSEQ multiplex PCR; TCRdb's copy keeps in-frame clones and lacks some. The profile shows under 100,000 clones, roughly four fifths of them singletons. Trimming shortened V by 3 bases and J by 2 bases, and 14 bases separated the two germline ends. This CDR3 has 16 residues. Germline values: CDR1 LGHNA, CDR2 YNFKEQ. The sample is drawn from a study of CD8 T cell repertoires and HIV-1 epitope variants. The sample taken for sequencing was uncultured baseline CD8+ T cells from peripheral blood mononuclear cells (PBMCs). This clonotype originated in a male donor with HIV. V gene TRBV4-2 combines with J gene TRBJ1-3; perhaps TRBD1 as D (6 bases). The CDR3 DNA is TGTGCCAGCAGCCAGGGGGGGGCGGGACCTGGAAACACCATATATTTT. Its protein product is CASSQGGAGPGNTIYF.